The source of this T cell receptor (beta chain) is a study of multiple sclerosis patients with progressive multifocal leukoencephalopathy. Study outcomes and limitations: Preferential TRBV-TRBJ pairings or common gene usage were not detected at PML.

For this clone: Its antigen is currently unknown.

The assay was run at survey level. Some clones are missing from TCRdb's copy, which holds only in-frame ones; the method was immunoSEQ multiplex PCR. Of about 32,000 clones listed, 87% are singletons. Trimming took 2 bases from V and 5 from J, leaving 27 bases between them. Germline V lookup: CDR1 SGHRS, CDR2 YFSETQ. This CDR3 contains 19 residues. Documented time point: time of PML onset. Prior interferon beta treatment was universal, and the PML patients were all female. The sequencing here drew on PBMCs, taken from a patient treated with natalizumab. The receptor was derived from a woman aged 40 to 49 with progressive multifocal leukoencephalopathy. The J gene is TRBJ2-3, the V gene TRBV5-1; possible D gene TRBD2, 7 bases. The CDR3 is CASSLGRLPWGGQGDTQYF. The CDR3 coding sequence is TGCGCCAGCAGCTTAGGGCGGCTCCCTTGGGGGGGGCAGGGAGATACGCAGTATTTT.